The 19 T cell receptor beta chains listed next were all sequenced from one sample in a study of response to subunit inactivated influenza vaccine. TCRdb used MiXCR to reprocess the RT-PCR reads, holding one entry per CDR3 protein. The profile covers hundreds of thousands of distinct CDR3 sequences, with 10% to 12% appearing a single time and approximately 10% taken by the ten largest. The same sample was also studied in work on T cells expressing NK-cell markers. That source adds: TCR beta cDNA was made by 5'RACE template switching with UMIs.

The sequencing here drew on PBMCs from blood, taken on the day of vaccination. The receptor set was obtained from a middle-aged man who received an inactivated influenza vaccine.

This clonotype was seen repeatedly, ten times or more. The rearrangement uses TRBV4-3 and TRBJ2-1, with D possibly being TRBD1 (5 bases). V lost 0 bases, J lost 0 bases, and 12 bases lay in between. CDR3 size: 17 residues. Germline-derived CDR1 and CDR2 are LGHNA and YSLEER. CDR3 region: CASSQERQTSSYNEQFF. The CDR3 DNA reads as TGCGCCAGCAGCCAAGAAAGACAGACCAGCTCCTACAATGAGCAGTTCTTC.

J is TRBJ2-5 and V is TRBV11-2, with 10 positions matching TRBD1. In germline, CDR1 is SGHAT, CDR2 FQNNGV. V trimming: 3 bases; J trimming: 1 base; junction bases outside the gene matches: 8. This CDR3 has 17 residues. This CDR3 is CASSFNRDRGFQETQYF. The CDR3 nucleotides read TGTGCCAGCAGCTTCAACCGGGACAGGGGATTCCAAGAGACCCAGTACTTC.

The chain employs TRBV2 and TRBJ2-3, with D possibly TRBD1 on 6 matching bases. CDR1 SNHLY and CDR2 FYNNEI come from the germline V gene. The V and J ends lost 2 bases and 1 base respectively, with 10 bases between them. This CDR3 comprises 15 residues. The CDR3, as DNA: TGTGCCAGCAGTGAATCAGGGGTGGGCACAGATACGCAGTATTTT. Protein sequence: CASSESGVGTDTQYF.

The CDR3 loop is CATTRRGGVDEQYF. In DNA form, the CDR3 reads TGTGCCACAACGAGACGGGGAGGCGTCGACGAGCAGTACTTC. The J gene is TRBJ2-7, the V gene TRBV19; possibly TRBD2 for D (6 bases). Trimming shortened V by 10 bases and J by 5 bases, and 21 bases separated the two germline ends. The CDR3 is 14 residues long. CDR1 is LNHDA, CDR2 SQIVND, per germline (reference sequence).

This clonotype was found a few times. This sequence joins TRBV20-1 and TRBJ1-5; D remains unclear. The V end lost 4 bases, the J end lost 6 bases, and 13 bases lay between the germline ends. Germline V CDR1 and CDR2: DFQATT, SNEGSKA (reference sequence). This CDR3 spans 13 amino acids. The CDR3 loop is CSAIRSLGQPQHF. The DNA of the CDR3 is TGCAGTGCTATAAGGTCACTAGGTCAGCCCCAGCATTTT.

On this clonotype itself: The junction departs from germline at one end; a sequencing error may be responsible. The chain links TRBV20-1 to TRBJ2-5; D ambiguous. Germline V gives CDR1 DFQATT, CDR2 SNEGSKA (reference sequence). The length of the CDR3 is 11 residues. CDR3 coding DNA: TGCAGTGCTAGAGTAGAAGAGAACCAGTACTTC. Residues: CSARVEENQYF.

This clonotype occurred many times. The rearrangement uses TRBV5-1 and TRBJ2-7, with D hard to call. The CDR3 has 14 residues. The ends were cut back, 4 bases at V and 2 bases at J, with 13 bases in the middle. Germline assignment: CDR1 SGHRS and CDR2 YFSETQ. CDR3 coding DNA: TGCGCCAGCAGCGTATCGACACAGACCTACGAGCAGTACTTC. Residues: CASSVSTQTYEQYF.

Many counts were recorded for this clonotype. This sequence joins TRBV5-5 and TRBJ1-5; tentatively, D is TRBD1 (6 bases). There are 16 residues in the CDR3. V lost 4 bases and J 0 bases, leaving 14 bases between the germline ends. The V gene's germline CDR1 is SGHKS and CDR2 YYEKEE (reference sequence). The CDR3 region has the DNA TGTGCCAGCAGCCCCATAGGGGGGGATAGCAATCAGCCCCAGCATTTT. Translation: CASSPIGGDSNQPQHF.

The chain employs TRBV20-1 and TRBJ2-7; no clear D. Per germline, CDR1 DFQATT and CDR2 SNEGSKA (reference sequence). The CDR3 runs 13 residues. Trimming removed 6 bases from V and 2 bases from J, with 14 bases in between. CDR3 nucleotide sequence: TGCAGTGCCACTTTCCAGAAAGCCTACGAGCAGTACTTC. Translated: CSATFQKAYEQYF.

This clonotype was recorded at least ten times. The V gene is TRBV6-2 or TRBV6-3, the J gene TRBJ2-3, with TRBD2 matching over 7 bases. CDR1 and CDR2 from the germline V gene are MNHEY and SVGEGT. The V segment lost 5 bases and the J segment 1 base; nucleotides outside the gene matches: 24. The CDR3 consists of 21 residues. This chain's CDR3 is CASSPVRVGLSRGEGTDTQYF. In nucleotides, the CDR3 is TGTGCCAGCAGTCCGGTACGGGTCGGGCTATCACGGGGGGAAGGCACAGATACGCAGTATTTT.

This clonotype has more than one count but fewer than ten. The CDR3 nucleotides read TGTGCCAGCAGCGTATCCGGGCACACCTACAATGAGCAGTTCTTC. Its translation is CASSVSGHTYNEQFF. The chain carries TRBV9 and TRBJ2-1; no firm D call. The V gene's germline CDR1 is SGDLS and CDR2 YYNGEE. The V and J ends lost 1 base and 2 bases respectively, with 10 bases between them. The CDR3 covers 15 residues.

There are a few counts of this clonotype. The chain is built from TRBV28 and TRBJ2-7, with TRBD2 identical over 8 bases. The CDR3 loop spans 15 amino acids. Germline CDR1 reads MDHEN; CDR2 reads SYDVKM. The J segment lost 1 base and the V segment lost 6 bases, leaving 8 bases of the junction unmatched. The CDR3 is CASRQSGSGSYEQYF. CDR3 nucleotides: TGTGCCAGCAGACAGAGCGGGAGCGGATCCTACGAGCAGTACTTC.

The chain carries TRBV29-1 and TRBJ2-3, with TRBD2 matching over 9 bases. Germline CDR1 is SQVTM and CDR2 is ANQGSEA. The CDR3 has 14 amino acids. Losses at the gene ends were 2 bases for V and 3 bases for J; bases not matched to a gene: 3. CDR3 protein: CSVEMREGTDTQYF. The CDR3 coding sequence is TGCAGCGTTGAAATGCGGGAGGGTACAGATACGCAGTATTTT.

There are a few counts of this clonotype. This chain joins TRBV29-1 and TRBJ2-5, with 8 positions matching TRBD1. V was pared by 8 bases and J by 2 bases, with 10 bases of the junction left unmatched. Per the germline V gene, CDR1 is SQVTM and CDR2 is ANQGSEA. CDR3 size: 14 residues. As DNA, the CDR3 is TGCAGCATACGCCAGGGGGCGGGTCAAGAGACCCAGTACTTC. Translated: CSIRQGAGQETQYF.

The chain carries TRBV12-3 or TRBV12-4 and TRBJ1-1; 7 positions match TRBD1. The CDR3 extends over 15 amino acids. Unmatched junction bases numbered 10, after V lost 5 bases and J lost 4 bases. CDR3 in amino acids: CASSPQTGLATEAFF. The CDR3 bases are TGTGCCAGCAGTCCTCAGACAGGGCTCGCCACTGAAGCTTTCTTT.

In this sample, this clonotype turned up a few times. The V call is TRBV10-3, the J call TRBJ2-7; 9 nucleotides match TRBD1. Unmatched junction bases numbered 5, after V lost 3 bases and J lost 5 bases. The germline V gene encodes CDR1 ENHRY and CDR2 SYGVKD. The CDR3 is 14 amino acids. The CDR3, as DNA: TGTGCCATCAGTGACGACAGGGGGGACGACGAGCAGTACTTC. Residues: CAISDDRGDDEQYF.

At least ten counts were recorded for this clonotype. The chain links TRBV7-9 to TRBJ1-1, with a weak D call TRBD1 (6 bases). The CDR3 loop spans 13 amino acids. Trimming shortened V by 4 bases and J by 5 bases, and 11 bases separated the two germline ends. The germline gives CDR1 SEHNR, CDR2 FQNEAQ (reference sequence). For the CDR3, the DNA is TGTGCCAGCAGCTCACAGGGAGGGACTGAAGCTTTCTTT. Translation gives CASSSQGGTEAFF.

This clonotype was seen only a few times. In DNA, the CDR3 is TGTGCCAGCAGCTGGGCACTAGCGGGGGGGCCGGGTACGCAGTATTTT. Translation: CASSWALAGGPGTQYF. The J gene is TRBJ2-3, the V gene TRBV7-2; 13 bases are shared with TRBD2. CDR1 and CDR2 (germline): SGHTA, FQGNSA. V shed 4 bases and J 8 bases; nucleotides not matched to a gene: 9. The CDR3 totals 16 residues.

This clonotype was observed a handful of times. The V gene is TRBV28, the J gene TRBJ2-5; perhaps TRBD1 as D (6 bases). Germline V gives CDR1 MDHEN, CDR2 SYDVKM. V was cut by 6 bases and J by 2 bases, with 10 bases left in between. The CDR3 runs to 13 residues. CDR3 in DNA: TGTGCCAGCAGGAAAGGGGGTCAAGAGACCCAGTACTTC. Amino acids: CASRKGGQETQYF.